This T cell receptor (beta chain) was recovered during a study of EBV T-cell therapy then PD-1 blockade in nasopharyngeal carcinoma. Treatment meaning: AdE1-LMPpoly-expanded autologous EBV-specific T-cell therapy followed by anti-PD-1 nivolumab. Generated by immunoSEQ multiplex PCR, the TCRdb table keeps only in-frame clones and is missing some. The sample includes 20,000 or so clones, approximately 83% seen only once; the top ten take roughly 24%. As regards this clone: Its matching antigen is unknown.

The CDR3 is made up of 15 amino acids. J lost 4 bases, V lost 6 bases, and 8 bases had no gene match. Germline CDR1 reads MNHEY; CDR2 reads SVGAGI. The chain joins TRBV6-5 to TRBJ2-2, with TRBD1 identical over 7 bases. This TCR was sampled from a man between 35 and 55 years old with nasopharyngeal carcinoma. Sample: CD8+ T cells from blood, taken at day -245 from a patient whose treatment included autologous EBV-specific T cells and nivolumab. The CDR3 DNA follows: TGTGCCAGCAGCCCCGGGACAGACTTCACCGGGGAGCTGTTTTTT. Amino acids: CASSPGTDFTGELFF.